One sample yielded the 5 T cell receptor beta chains listed below, sequenced in a study of cytomegalovirus exposure and HLA in healthy donors. Use of 60 Vbeta and 13 Jbeta primers characterized the PCR. Produced via immunoSEQ multiplex PCR; TCRdb's table is partial and in-frame only. Counted here are 90,000 to 100,000 clones, about 80% occurring once; the ten biggest clones make up about 2%. The sequenced sample was PBMCs. These receptors were taken from a man in his forties in good health and CMV-seronegative.

V and J are TRBV7-9 and TRBJ1-2; D is unclear. Germline assignment: CDR1 SEHNR and CDR2 FQNEAQ (reference sequence). The length of the CDR3 is 14 residues. V shed 2 bases and J shed 8 bases, with 15 bases lying between them. DNA for the CDR3: TGTGCCAGCAGCTTATCCACGGGTGGCGGAGGCTACACCTTC. Translation gives CASSLSTGGGGYTF.

This clone was counted between two and nine times. The chain couples TRBV18 to TRBJ2-1; the match to TRBD2 covers 11 bases. V trimming: 0 bases; J trimming: 4 bases; junction bases outside the gene matches: 2. Germline CDR1 is KGHSH and CDR2 is LQKENI. This CDR3 contains 16 residues. The CDR3 sequence is CASSPPVAGGYNEQFF. Written as DNA, the CDR3 is TGTGCCAGCTCACCACCGGTAGCGGGGGGGTACAATGAGCAGTTCTTC.

The V and J genes are TRBV28 and TRBJ1-2; the D is unclear. Trimming stripped 3 bases from V and 3 bases from J, with 8 bases between. The length of the CDR3 is 13 residues. From germline, CDR1 is MDHEN and CDR2 SYDVKM. The CDR3 reads CASSLGGDYGYTF. The CDR3 nucleotides read TGTGCCAGCAGTTTGGGCGGGGACTATGGCTACACCTTC.

The J gene is TRBJ2-1, the V gene TRBV15, with TRBD1 as a possible D gene (5 bases). Germline-derived CDR1 and CDR2 are LNHNV and YYDKDF (reference sequence). The CDR3 runs to 15 residues. V shed 0 bases and J shed 7 bases, with 13 bases lying between them. The CDR3 spells CATSRDSSRGNEQFF. For the CDR3, the DNA is TGTGCCACCAGCAGAGATTCATCTAGGGGTAATGAGCAGTTCTTC.

This clone appeared a single time. This chain joins TRBV2 and TRBJ1-1, with 7 bases lining up with TRBD1. This CDR3 region has 13 residues. Per germline, CDR1 SNHLY and CDR2 FYNNEI. V shed 8 bases and J 3 bases; nucleotides not matched to a gene: 6. CDR3 nucleotides: TGTGCCAGCTACAGGGGCTTGGACACTGAAGCTTTCTTT. It is translated as CASYRGLDTEAFF. The full variable domain, its missing parts supplied by reference TRBV2 and TRBJ1-1, is EPEVTQTPSHQVTQMGQEVILRCVPISNHLYFYWYRQILGQKVEFLVSFYNNEISEKSEIFDDQFSVERPDGSNFTLKIRSTKLEDSAMYFCASYRGLDTEAFFGQGTRLTVV.